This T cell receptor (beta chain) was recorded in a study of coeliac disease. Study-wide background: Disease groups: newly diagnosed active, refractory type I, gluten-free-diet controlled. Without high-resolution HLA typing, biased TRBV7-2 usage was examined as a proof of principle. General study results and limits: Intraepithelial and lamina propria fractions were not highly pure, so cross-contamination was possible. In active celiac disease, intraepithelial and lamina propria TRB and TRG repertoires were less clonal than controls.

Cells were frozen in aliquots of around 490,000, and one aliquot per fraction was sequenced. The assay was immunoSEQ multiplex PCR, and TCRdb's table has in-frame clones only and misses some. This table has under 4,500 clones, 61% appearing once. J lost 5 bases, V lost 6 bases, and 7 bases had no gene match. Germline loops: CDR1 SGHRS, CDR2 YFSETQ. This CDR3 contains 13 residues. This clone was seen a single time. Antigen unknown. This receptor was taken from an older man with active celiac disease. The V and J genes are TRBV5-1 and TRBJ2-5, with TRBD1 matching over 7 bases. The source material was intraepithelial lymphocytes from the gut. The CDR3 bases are TGCGCCAGCACTGTAGGGGGCGCGGAGACCCAGTACTTC. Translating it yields CASTVGGAETQYF.